Given below is one T cell receptor (beta chain) in context. The antigen remains undetermined. The sorted Tregs were CD4+CD25+CD127-/low cells. Full-length variable regions came from constant-region reverse primers plus semi-nested Nested Universal Primer A PCR. TCRdb re-called the 5' RACE reads with MiXCR, one entry per CDR3 protein. The sample includes 34,000 or so distinct CDR3 sequences, roughly 27% seen only once; the top ten take about 2.5%. Findings and caveats of the study: Tumor-infiltrating Treg TCR alpha and beta sequences overlapped most with tumor naive CD4+ T cells, then blood naive. Tumor memory CD4+ T cell TCR gene usage clustered with blood and lymph node memory CD4+ cells and lymph node naive CD4+ cells.

The sample comprised tumor-infiltrating Tregs sorted from the breast tumor. This TCR was sampled from a female donor with breast cancer.

The CDR3 protein is CAISEVGSKYNEQFF. CDR3 coding DNA: TGTGCCATCAGTGAAGTCGGCAGTAAGTACAATGAGCAGTTCTTC. The rearrangement uses TRBV10-3 and TRBJ2-1; D gene uncertain. Trimming pared 3 bases from V and 4 bases from J, leaving 13 bases between. The CDR3 contains 15 residues. CDR1 is ENHRY, CDR2 SYGVKD, per germline.